These 19 T cell receptor beta chains originate from one sample sequenced in a study of T-cell reconstitution after alpha-beta-depleted transplantation in children. Unique molecular identifiers were incorporated when the TCRbeta library was constructed. MiXCR, applied by TCRdb to the PCR reads, yields one record per CDR3 protein. The sample contains about 900,000 distinct CDR3 sequences, roughly 31% of which appear only once. The sequencing used PBMCs, mostly from graft donor cells, collected 360 days after TCRalphabeta/CD19-depleted stem cell transplant. These receptors were obtained from a boy under two years old who had a stem cell transplant for SCID, so the T cells may come from the graft donor.

This clonotype was picked up many times. The CDR3 DNA sequence: TGTGCCAGCAGCTTACGCCACAGGGAAGGAGAGACCCAGTACTTC. It codes for CASSLRHREGETQYF. This rearrangement joins TRBV7-3 to TRBJ2-5; D perhaps matches TRBD1 (6 bases). Trimming shortened V by 2 bases and J by 4 bases, and 14 bases separated the two germline ends. The CDR3 spans 15 residues. Germline V CDR1 and CDR2: SGHTA, FQGTGA.

This clonotype was seen a single time. The rearrangement links TRBV4-3 to TRBJ2-2, with TRBD1 matching over 7 bases. CDR1 is LGHNA, CDR2 YSLEER, per germline. The CDR3 is 15 amino acids. The V gene end was trimmed by 2 bases and the J gene end by 4 bases; junction bases not matched to a gene: 4. CDR3 DNA: TGCGCCAGCAGCCAACTAGGGGGCGGCACCGGGGAGCTGTTTTTT. It codes for CASSQLGGGTGELFF.

This clonotype occurred a few times. The chain recombines TRBV12-3 or TRBV12-4 with TRBJ2-2; D remains unclear. The CDR3 loop spans 15 amino acids. Trimming shortened V by 5 bases and J by 1 base, and 11 bases separated the two germline ends. CDR3 coding DNA: TGTGCCAGCAGTGTCTGGATTGAGAACACCGGGGAGCTGTTTTTT. Its protein product is CASSVWIENTGELFF.

This clonotype was counted only a few times. The V call is TRBV7-9, the J call TRBJ1-1; D possibly corresponds to TRBD1 (5 bases). Germline CDR1 and CDR2: SEHNR and FQNEAQ (reference sequence). The CDR3 covers 15 residues. With 7 bases removed from V and 2 bases from J, the gap between germline ends came to 17 bases. Here the CDR3 reads CASMPPRGFNTEAFF. CDR3 DNA: TGTGCCAGCATGCCCCCGCGGGGGTTCAACACTGAAGCTTTCTTT.

The rearrangement uses TRBV11-2 and TRBJ1-6; D is undetermined. The germline V gene has CDR1 SGHAT and CDR2 FQNNGV. Trimming shortened V by 0 bases and J by 7 bases, and 10 bases separated the two germline ends. This CDR3 contains 15 residues. In DNA, the CDR3 is TGTGCCAGCAGCTTAGAGTTGGCAGCCAATTCACCCCTCCACTTT. This encodes CASSLELAANSPLHF. The whole variable domain, remainder taken from reference TRBV11-2 and TRBJ1-6, is EAGVAQSPRYKIIEKRQSVAFWCNPISGHATLYWYQQILGQGPKLLIQFQNNGVVDDSQLPKDRFSAERLKGVDSTLKIQPAKLEDSAVYLCASSLELAANSPLHFGNGTRLTVT.

The DNA of the CDR3 is TGCAGTGCTAGAGATCGTAACAGAAGGGCAGATACGCAGTATTTT. Translating gives CSARDRNRRADTQYF. The gene calls are TRBV20-1 and TRBJ2-3; D uncertain. Trimming took off 0 bases at V and 4 bases at J, with 14 bases between the two ends. CDR3 length equals 15 residues. Germline assignment: CDR1 DFQATT and CDR2 SNEGSKA (reference sequence).

The chain is built from TRBV6-1 and TRBJ2-5, with D tentatively TRBD2 (6 bases). This CDR3 has 14 residues. V was pared by 6 bases and J by 2 bases, with 13 bases between. From germline, CDR1 is MNHNS and CDR2 SASEGT. The CDR3: CASSRGLEQETQYF. As DNA, the CDR3 is TGTGCCAGCAGCCGGGGACTGGAACAAGAGACCCAGTACTTC.

The chain carries TRBV29-1 and TRBJ2-7; D may be TRBD2 (7 bases). With 3 bases removed from V and 2 bases from J, the gap between germline ends came to 14 bases. CDR1 and CDR2 (germline): SQVTM, ANQGSEA. The CDR3 contains 14 residues. The CDR3 DNA reads TGCAGCGTTGAGATGGGGCGGGGGCCCTACGAGCAGTACTTC. Amino acid sequence: CSVEMGRGPYEQYF.

V usage is TRBV5-5 and J usage is TRBJ2-3; TRBD1 is a possible D gene (7 bases). V lost 4 bases and J lost 9, with 15 bases in between. Germline CDR1 reads SGHKS; CDR2 reads YYEKEE (reference sequence). The CDR3 has 13 amino acids. The CDR3 is CASSAAGGKTQYF. CDR3 DNA: TGTGCCAGCAGCGCCGCAGGGGGGAAGACGCAGTATTTT.

The CDR3 is CSALAPRGRGQPQHF. The CDR3 nucleotides read TGCAGTGCTCTAGCCCCCAGAGGCCGCGGTCAGCCCCAGCATTTT. The genes are TRBV20-1 and TRBJ1-5, with D hard to call. Germline CDR1 DFQATT, CDR2 SNEGSKA (reference sequence). The CDR3 totals 15 residues. V dropped 5 bases and J dropped 6 bases, with 20 bases sitting between them.

This clonotype was observed many times. The chain joins TRBV29-1 to TRBJ2-1, with D perhaps TRBD1 (6 bases). The CDR3 covers 13 residues. The germline V gene has CDR1 SQVTM and CDR2 ANQGSEA. Trimming took off 4 bases at V and 12 bases at J, with 19 bases between the two ends. CDR3 nucleotide sequence: TGCAGCGTTGCACAGGGAAAGTTTTATGGGCAGTTCTTC. Translated: CSVAQGKFYGQFF.

This clonotype came up a few times. V is TRBV12-3 or TRBV12-4 and J is TRBJ1-5; D remains ambiguous. The V end was cut by 5 bases, the J end by 5 bases, with 22 bases between. The CDR3 runs 17 residues. CDR3 nucleotide sequence: TGTGCCAGCAGTCCCGGGAAAAAGGCGCCTAGTTATCAGCCCCAGCATTTT. Translated, it gives CASSPGKKAPSYQPQHF.

Written as DNA, the CDR3 is TGCAGCGTAGAGGGGGGGCCGAGCTCCTACAATGAGCAGTTCTTC. It encodes CSVEGGPSSYNEQFF. The rearrangement links TRBV29-1 to TRBJ2-1; a possible D gene is TRBD2 (7 bases). Germline CDR1 SQVTM, CDR2 ANQGSEA. The CDR3 length is 15 residues. The V gene lost 6 bases and the J gene lost 0 bases, with 15 bases spanning the gap.

The chain couples TRBV20-1 to TRBJ1-4; D not resolved. The germline V gene encodes CDR1 DFQATT and CDR2 SNEGSKA (reference sequence). Trimming pared 6 bases from V and 7 bases from J, leaving 12 bases between. The CDR3 loop spans 12 amino acids. The CDR3 reads CSAAVDPEKLFF. The CDR3 coding sequence is TGCAGTGCGGCCGTTGACCCTGAAAAACTGTTTTTT.

This sequence joins TRBV7-9 and TRBJ2-6, with 7 nucleotides matching TRBD2. Germline V gene sequence: CDR1 SEHNR, CDR2 FQNEAQ (reference sequence). The V and J ends lost 0 bases and 2 bases, in that order; junction bases with no gene match: 1. This CDR3 region has 16 residues. The CDR3 sequence: CASSLAAGAGANVLTF. In DNA, the CDR3 is TGTGCCAGCAGCTTAGCGGCGGGGGCTGGGGCCAACGTCCTGACTTTC.

V is TRBV4-2 and J is TRBJ2-5, with 14 nucleotides matching TRBD2. V lost 4 bases to trimming and J lost 5 bases; unmatched junction nucleotides: 9. CDR3 length equals 17 residues. Per germline, CDR1 LGHNA and CDR2 YNFKEQ. In DNA, the CDR3 is TGTGCCAGCAGCCCGCGCGGACTAGCGGGGGGTGGGGAGACCCAGTACTTC. Amino acid sequence: CASSPRGLAGGGETQYF.

This clonotype came up a few times. The chain carries TRBV5-6 and TRBJ1-1, with 7 bases fitting TRBD1. This CDR3 is built from 14 residues. J lost 6 bases, V lost 2 bases, and 7 bases had no gene match. Germline CDR1 SGHDT, CDR2 YYEEEE. The CDR3 loop is CASSFTGVGAEAFF. CDR3 sequence (DNA): TGTGCCAGCAGCTTTACAGGGGTGGGGGCTGAAGCTTTCTTT.

This clonotype was observed a handful of times. At one of its ends the junction is not consistent with the germline gene, which may arise from a read error. This chain joins TRBV5-1 and TRBJ2-3; 11 bases map to TRBD2. The germline V gene encodes CDR1 SGHRS and CDR2 YFSETQ. The CDR3 contains 14 residues. CDR3 nucleotides: TGCGCCAGCAGCATCGGACTAGCGGGTGCCCTCGAAACGTTT. It is translated as CASSIGLAGALETF.

This clonotype showed up just a few times. The chain employs TRBV7-2 and TRBJ1-3, with unresolved D. The CDR3 spans 13 residues. Germline CDR1 reads SGHTA; CDR2 reads FQGNSA. V was trimmed by 5 bases and J by 0 bases, leaving 5 bases between them. The CDR3 sequence: CASSATSGNTIYF. The CDR3 DNA follows: TGTGCCAGCAGCGCCACCTCTGGAAACACCATATATTTT.